This TCR beta chain emerged from a study of OX40 agonist ivuxolimab in advanced cancers. In the study overall: Ivuxolimab, an agonist antibody against OX40 (CD134), was given to patients. Patients received ivuxolimab, an intravenous treatment, every 2 weeks at 0.01 to 10 mg/kg. There were three patients with partial responses, one having hepatocellular carcinoma and two cutaneous melanoma. Broader study findings: Mean expanded clone counts were higher in CD8+ than CD4+ T cells.

V was clipped by 0 bases and J by 4 bases, with 11 bases between them. The CDR3 has 15 amino acids. Germline V gene lookup returns CDR1 SGHRS and CDR2 YFSETQ. Here immunoSEQ multiplex PCR was the method, and the copy in TCRdb shows in-frame clones only, minus some. The table includes around 66,000 clones, about 89% detected once. For this clone: The antigen is not known.

The sequencing here drew on CD4+ or CD8+ T cells sorted from blood, taken in a trial of the OX40 agonist ivuxolimab. The receptor's source is an adult with an advanced solid tumor such as melanoma, head and neck, liver or kidney cancer. V and J are TRBV5-1 and TRBJ2-1; tentatively, D is TRBD1 or TRBD2 (5 bases each). CDR3 protein: CASSLAGTEYNEQFF. The CDR3 DNA reads as TGCGCCAGCAGCTTGGCCGGGACGGAATACAATGAGCAGTTCTTC.